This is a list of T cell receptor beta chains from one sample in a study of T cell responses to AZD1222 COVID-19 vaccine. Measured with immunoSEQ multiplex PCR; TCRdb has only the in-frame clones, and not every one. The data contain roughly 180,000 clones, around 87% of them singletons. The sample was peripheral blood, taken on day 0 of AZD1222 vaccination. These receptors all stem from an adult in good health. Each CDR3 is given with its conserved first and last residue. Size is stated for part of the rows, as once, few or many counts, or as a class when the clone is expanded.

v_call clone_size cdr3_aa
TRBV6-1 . CASSARLADSRGRGSYEQYF
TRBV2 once CASSERLILSYEQYF
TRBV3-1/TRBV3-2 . CASSGWTGDTETQYF
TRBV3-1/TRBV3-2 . CASSQVLRGRGYGYTF
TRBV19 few CASSYRGENSPLHF
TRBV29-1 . CSVGGQGIPYEQFF
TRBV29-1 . CSVVTGAEAFF
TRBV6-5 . CASSQGADYGYTF
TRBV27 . CASSFAVSYEQYF
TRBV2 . CASRIGRPNSPLHF
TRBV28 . CASSLRTLPGTIYF
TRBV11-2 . CASSLGTGRPQPQHF
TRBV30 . CAWDDRGYGYTF
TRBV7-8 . CASSFYNRGITDTQYF
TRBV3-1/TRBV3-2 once CASSQDRGTGYYNSPLHF
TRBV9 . CASSARGNTEAFF
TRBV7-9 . CASSLLGTYNNEQFF
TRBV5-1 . CASSPGQGRADTQYF
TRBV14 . CASSQFLADYEQYF
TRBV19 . CASSISGYYNSPLHF
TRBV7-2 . CASRAPGRQGYGYTF
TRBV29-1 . CSQLQGTGNQPQHF
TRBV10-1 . CASSETRTSAEAFF
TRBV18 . CASSPRTPAQETQYF
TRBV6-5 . CASSFRDPSSGNTIYF
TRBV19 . CASSIGRITNYGYTF
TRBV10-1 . CASSERARGGELFF
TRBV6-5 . CASSYSGLNEKLFF
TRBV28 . CASSISRGGTEAFF
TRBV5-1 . CASSEPGTSGPSAGELFF
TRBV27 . CASSQGHFGSPTNEKLFF
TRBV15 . CATSRGGPQHF
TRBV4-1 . CASSREGFGYEQYF
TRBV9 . CASTRDNYGYTF
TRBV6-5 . CASSPTRTVNTEAFF
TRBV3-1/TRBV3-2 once CASSTYTGSGNTIYF
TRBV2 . CASSVRPPLQDSPNEQYF
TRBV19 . CASSTSNSPLHF
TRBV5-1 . CASSWGTSGDYEQYF
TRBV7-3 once CASSLMSPGQGATDTQYF
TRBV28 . CASSIPQGAVETQYF
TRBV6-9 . CASSYSTQTQETQYF
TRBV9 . CASSPTGTSTGELFF
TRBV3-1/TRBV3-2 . CASSQGYSFYGYTF
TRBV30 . CAWSVSGGEQYF
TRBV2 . CASSQDRGRVYGYTF
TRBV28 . CASSDYGTGIAEAFF
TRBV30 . CAWSTGLAGAYEQYF
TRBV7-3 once CASSSGTAIYNEQFF
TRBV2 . CAILPVRGDGYEQYF
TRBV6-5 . CASSLGGTGAYEQYF
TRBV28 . CASTLGQRINYGYTF
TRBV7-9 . CASSTRQEFLHGYTF